This T cell receptor (beta chain) was captured by sequencing in a study of response to subunit inactivated influenza vaccine. This clonotype has just a few counts. What it recognizes is unknown. Points from the study as a whole: The authors proposed limited new T cell recruitment per seasonal influenza vaccination.

TCRdb called the RT-PCR reads again in MiXCR, with one record for every CDR3 protein. The sample holds 860,000 or so distinct CDR3 sequences, about 20% seen once. Trimming stripped 5 bases from V and 5 bases from J, with 10 bases between. Germline CDR1 SGHAT, CDR2 FQNNGV. CDR3 length: 13 amino acids. The chain uses TRBV11-2 and TRBJ2-1; D is possibly TRBD1 or TRBD2 (5 bases each). The receptor was derived from a man between 50 and 59 years old who received an inactivated influenza vaccine. The sequences come from PBMCs from blood, collected less than 6 days after vaccination. In DNA, the CDR3 is TGTGCCAGCAGCGCCGGGACCGACAATGAGCAGTTCTTC. This translates into CASSAGTDNEQFF. Together with reference TRBV11-2 and TRBJ2-1, the CDR3 gives the full variable domain: EAGVAQSPRYKIIEKRQSVAFWCNPISGHATLYWYQQILGQGPKLLIQFQNNGVVDDSQLPKDRFSAERLKGVDSTLKIQPAKLEDSAVYLCASSAGTDNEQFFGPGTRLTVL.